The 17 T cell receptor beta chains below come from one sample, sequenced in a study of identical twins. In TCRdb, the 5' RACE reads were re-called with MiXCR into one record per CDR3 protein. Among 510,000 or so distinct CDR3 sequences listed, approximately 14% were seen once. This sample was shared with a second study, whose subject was yellow fever vaccine responses in identical twins.

The source material was CD4+ T cells sorted from blood. The origin of the receptors is a woman aged 18-29 years in good health.

The chain combines TRBV20-1 with TRBJ1-5; 7 positions agree with TRBD1. CDR3 size: 14 residues. J lost 3 bases, V lost 2 bases, and 4 bases had no gene match. Germline CDR1 DFQATT, CDR2 SNEGSKA (reference sequence). CDR3 DNA sequence: TGCAGTGCTAGATGGGACAGATCCAATCAGCCCCAGCATTTT. Protein product: CSARWDRSNQPQHF.

The gene calls are TRBV24-1 and TRBJ2-7, with TRBD2 as a possible D gene (6 bases). In germline, CDR1 is KGHDR, CDR2 SFDVKD. This CDR3 is 13 amino acids long. V was trimmed by 5 bases and J by 3 bases, leaving 10 bases between them. The CDR3 is CATSGGNHYEQYF. The CDR3 DNA reads TGTGCCACCAGTGGCGGGAACCACTACGAGCAGTACTTC.

This clonotype has more than one count but fewer than ten. The chain has TRBV5-1 and TRBJ2-5, with D perhaps matching TRBD1 (5 bases). CDR3 length equals 14 residues. The germline V and J ends were trimmed by 0 bases and 5 bases, with 11 bases remaining between them. Germline lookup yields CDR1 SGHRS and CDR2 YFSETQ. CDR3 nucleotide sequence: TGCGCCAGCAGCTTGGGTACAGGCTGGGAGACCCAGTACTTC. This codes for CASSLGTGWETQYF.

This clonotype has only a few counts. The chain links TRBV12-3 or TRBV12-4 to TRBJ1-3; D is unresolved. CDR3 length: 16 residues. Trimming removed 2 bases at V and 0 bases at J, with 11 bases between. The chain's CDR3 is CASSLHGVASGNTIYF. Here the CDR3 DNA reads TGTGCCAGCAGTTTACACGGGGTAGCCTCTGGAAACACCATATATTTT.

The table lists this clonotype with a few counts. The chain couples TRBV6-5 to TRBJ2-2, with D perhaps being TRBD1 or TRBD2 (5 bases each). The V end lost 0 bases, the J end lost 1 base, and 18 bases lay between the germline ends. Germline-derived CDR1 and CDR2 are MNHEY and SVGAGI. The CDR3 sequence is 19 residues long. The DNA for the CDR3 is TGTGCCAGCAGTTACTCGTTGTCGGGGCCAGTAGGGAACACCGGGGAGCTGTTTTTT. Amino acids: CASSYSLSGPVGNTGELFF.

At least ten counts were recorded for this clonotype. The chain couples TRBV20-1 to TRBJ1-3; D ambiguous. The CDR3 length is 13 residues. CDR1 and CDR2 from the germline V gene are DFQATT and SNEGSKA (reference sequence). V lost 3 bases to trimming and J lost 2 bases, with 8 bases between them. Here the CDR3 DNA reads TGCAGTGCTAGTAGGGAAACTGGAAACACCATATATTTT. Translating it yields CSASRETGNTIYF.

V usage is TRBV28 and J usage is TRBJ1-5; D is ambiguous. The V gene's germline CDR1 is MDHEN and CDR2 SYDVKM. This CDR3 contains 13 residues. V was clipped by 6 bases and J by 2 bases, with 8 bases between them. The CDR3 reads CASRYSRNQPQHF. The CDR3 bases are TGTGCCAGCAGGTACAGTCGCAATCAGCCCCAGCATTTT.

The chain uses TRBV14 and TRBJ2-2; 11 nucleotides match TRBD2. Germline CDR1 and CDR2: SGHDN and FVKESK. Losses at the gene ends were 2 bases for V and 3 bases for J; bases not matched to a gene: 5. CDR3 length equals 17 residues. The CDR3 DNA is TGTGCCAGCAGCCAAACTAGCGGGAGCATCTACACCGGGGAGCTGTTTTTT. Translation gives CASSQTSGSIYTGELFF.

CDR3 loop: CSAPGRDLYNEQFF. The CDR3 nucleotides read TGCAGCGCCCCCGGTCGAGACTTATACAATGAGCAGTTCTTC. The chain links TRBV29-1 to TRBJ2-1; D is undetermined. The V gene's germline CDR1 is SQVTM and CDR2 ANQGSEA. The CDR3 sequence is 14 residues long. The V gene lost 7 bases and the J gene lost 4 bases, with 17 bases spanning the gap.

This clonotype was counted ten times or more. The chain couples TRBV27 to TRBJ2-5, with D possibly matching TRBD1 (6 bases). CDR1 and CDR2 (germline): MNHEY, SMNVEV (reference sequence). V lost 5 bases and J 4 bases, leaving 20 bases between the germline ends. The CDR3 is made up of 16 amino acids. In DNA, the CDR3 is TGTGCCAGCAGTACGACGCAACAGGGAGCCGGAGAGACCCAGTACTTC. Protein: CASSTTQQGAGETQYF.

The rearrangement uses TRBV7-9 and TRBJ2-5; possible D gene TRBD1, 5 bases. This CDR3 has 15 residues. The germline V gene has CDR1 SEHNR and CDR2 FQNEAQ (reference sequence). V lost 4 bases and J 4 bases, leaving 16 bases between the germline ends. CDR3 DNA sequence: TGTGCCAGCAGCTCCGTCAAGGGGCAGGTAGAGACCCAGTACTTC. Translating it yields CASSSVKGQVETQYF.

There are many counts of this clonotype. This chain uses TRBV11-2 with TRBJ1-1; D ambiguous. The CDR3 length is 14 residues. Trimming cost V 0 bases and J 0 bases, with 5 bases left between them. The V gene's germline CDR1 is SGHAT and CDR2 FQNNGV. The CDR3 DNA follows: TGTGCCAGCAGCTTAGATTTGCTGAACACTGAAGCTTTCTTT. Translated: CASSLDLLNTEAFF.

In this sample, this clonotype turned up a few times. The V and J genes are TRBV24-1 and TRBJ2-3; 8 positions agree with TRBD1. Trimming at V came to 3 bases and at J to 4 bases, leaving 11 bases not matched to a gene. In germline, CDR1 is KGHDR, CDR2 SFDVKD. This CDR3 is built from 17 residues. CDR3 sequence reads: CATSDVRDRGYADTQYF. In DNA, the CDR3 is TGTGCCACCAGTGATGTCCGCGACAGGGGTTATGCAGATACGCAGTATTTT.

This clonotype has at least ten counts. This rearrangement joins TRBV28 to TRBJ1-2; maybe TRBD1 (5 bases). Deletions cut 4 bases from V and 4 bases from J, with 10 bases between. Germline CDR1 is MDHEN and CDR2 is SYDVKM. The CDR3 runs 13 residues. CDR3 nucleotide sequence: TGTGCCAGCAGTTCTGGGACGGCCTATGGCTACACCTTC. Its protein product is CASSSGTAYGYTF.

This clonotype showed up many times. The J gene is TRBJ2-3, the V gene TRBV4-1; TRBD2 agrees at 7 bases. The V gene's germline CDR1 is MGHRA and CDR2 YSYEKL. V gave up 4 bases and J gave up 4 bases; unmatched junction bases: 5. There are 14 residues in the CDR3. The CDR3 DNA reads TGCGCCAGCAGCCGGCGGGAGTATTCAGATACGCAGTATTTT. It translates to CASSRREYSDTQYF.

This clonotype was picked up a small number of times. The chain has TRBV9 and TRBJ2-7; D is unresolved. This CDR3 region has 15 residues. Per the germline V gene, CDR1 is SGDLS and CDR2 is YYNGEE. Between the trimmed V and J ends, which lost 0 bases and 1 base, there was a span of 11 bases. The chain's CDR3 is CASSVEETASYEQYF. The CDR3, as DNA: TGTGCCAGCAGCGTAGAAGAAACAGCTTCCTACGAGCAGTACTTC. The full variable domain, with the rest looked up from reference TRBV9 and TRBJ2-7, is DSGVTQTPKHLITATGQRVTLRCSPRSGDLSVYWYQQSLDQGLQFLIQYYNGEERAKGNILERFSAQQFPDLHSELNLSSLELGDSALYFCASSVEETASYEQYFGPGTRLTVT.

This clonotype was observed a few times. The chain has TRBV20-1 and TRBJ2-1; 11 nucleotides line up with TRBD2. V dropped 3 bases and J dropped 2; count of bases not matched to a gene: 3. The CDR3 is made up of 15 amino acids. Looked up from germline, CDR1 is DFQATT and CDR2 is SNEGSKA (reference sequence). DNA for the CDR3: TGCAGTGCTAGGTATAGCGGGGGGGCCTACAATGAGCAGTTCTTC. Its protein product is CSARYSGGAYNEQFF.